This record looks at one T cell receptor beta chain sequence and its context. As yet, its antigen is unknown. This specimen belongs to a study of CD8 T cells in Susac syndrome. Random hexamers were used to reverse transcribe the RNA input (roughly 0.5 to 1 ug). A single record per CDR3 protein comes from TCRdb applying MiXCR to the immunoSEQ multiplex PCR reads. This sample has 150,000 to 200,000 distinct CDR3 sequences, with roughly 90% found just once. The study's findings and limits: Susac syndrome CD4+ T cell repertoires showed no clonal expansion.

V was clipped by 4 bases and J by 2 bases, with 12 bases between them. The CDR3 consists of 14 residues. Germline CDR1 SGHAT, CDR2 FQNNGV. Sequencing was done on a sample of CD4+ T cells from PBMCs. The rearrangement uses TRBV11-2 and TRBJ2-7, with D possibly TRBD1 on 6 matching bases. This clonotype was obtained from a human donor with Susac syndrome. CDR3 amino acids: CASSYWTDPYEQYF. CDR3 DNA: TGTGCCAGCAGCTACTGGACAGACCCCTACGAGCAGTACTTC. Supplemented by reference TRBV11-2 and TRBJ2-7, the full variable domain reads EAGVAQSPRYKIIEKRQSVAFWCNPISGHATLYWYQQILGQGPKLLIQFQNNGVVDDSQLPKDRFSAERLKGVDSTLKIQPAKLEDSAVYLCASSYWTDPYEQYFGPGTRLTVT.